The T cell receptor (beta chain) under discussion was sequenced for a study of resident and recirculating memory T cells in vitiligo. Whole-study context: Epidermis came from shave biopsies of lesional and nonlesional sites, plus PBMCs.

Findings and limits, study-wide: No single dominant TCR clone appeared; lesion clonality varied.

Generated by immunoSEQ multiplex PCR, the TCRdb table keeps only in-frame clones and is missing some. The data show about 42,000 clones, around nine tenths seen once. The CDR3 consists of 14 residues. The germline V gene has CDR1 MNHNY and CDR2 SVGAGI (reference sequence). Patients' lesions had not changed for the previous 6 months. This clone was detected only a few times. Its antigen is not identified. The junction departs from germline at one end; a sequencing error may be responsible. Sequences were obtained from blood. The chain uses TRBV6-6 and TRBJ1-1; possibly TRBD1 for D (6 bases). This receptor was identified in a male donor with vitiligo. DNA of the CDR3: TGCCAGACAACACCGGGACAAATAGGGGGTGAAGCTTTCTTT. Translated, it gives CQTTPGQIGGEAFF.